A single sample is the source of the 8 T cell receptor beta chains below, sequenced in a study of human T cells and chemical hapten exposure. The sample's time point: patch test 2, 6 weeks after DPC sensitization. Treatment reported: therapeutic diphenylcyclopropenone sensitization with weekly scalp DPC. TCRdb re-derived calls from the RACE reads in MiXCR, one entry per CDR3 protein. This sample has approximately 95,000 distinct CDR3 sequences; about an eighth occur once, and the top ten carry approximately 3.3%. This specimen consisted of whole blood, obtained in connection with sensitization to the hapten diphenylcyclopropenone (DPC). All receptors come from a woman between 40 and 50 years old with alopecia areata. Some clones in this sample may be carry-over from other donors' samples.

The chain combines TRBV29-1 with TRBJ2-1, with D hard to call. This CDR3 contains 12 residues. Trimming took 8 bases from V and 0 from J, leaving 8 bases between them. Germline CDR1 reads SQVTM; CDR2 reads ANQGSEA. CDR3 sequence reads: CSCESSYNEQFF. CDR3 sequence (DNA): TGCAGCTGCGAGAGCTCCTACAATGAGCAGTTCTTC.

V is TRBV10-1 and J is TRBJ2-7, with D possibly matching TRBD2 (5 bases). CDR1 is WNHNN and CDR2 is SYGVQD in the germline V gene (reference sequence). The ends were cut back, 0 bases at V and 12 bases at J, with 9 bases in the middle. The CDR3 runs to 11 residues. The CDR3 DNA sequence: TGCGCCAGCAGTGAGTCCCTAGAGGGGTACTTC. It encodes CASSESLEGYF.

The chain carries TRBV18 and TRBJ1-2; D is ambiguous. Trimming pared 3 bases from V and 2 bases from J, leaving 7 bases between. The length of the CDR3 is 13 residues. Germline CDR1 KGHSH, CDR2 LQKENI. The CDR3 reads CASSPLPNYGYTF. The CDR3 nucleotides read TGTGCCAGCTCACCCCTCCCGAACTATGGCTACACCTTC.

V gene TRBV10-1 combines with J gene TRBJ2-5, with D perhaps matching TRBD2 (5 bases). The V end was cut by 0 bases, the J end by 1 base, with 9 bases between. CDR1 is WNHNN, CDR2 SYGVQD, per germline (reference sequence). The CDR3 sequence is 15 residues long. CDR3: CASSESGGLQETQYF. CDR3 sequence (DNA): TGCGCCAGCAGTGAGTCTGGTGGACTCCAAGAGACCCAGTACTTC.

This chain uses TRBV7-9 with TRBJ1-2; 12 bases agree with TRBD1. Germline trimming cut 6 bases from V and 5 bases from J; bases unmatched to any gene: 7. In germline, CDR1 is SEHNR, CDR2 FQNEAQ (reference sequence). CDR3 length: 15 amino acids. For the CDR3, the DNA is TGTGCCAGCAGGCTGGGACAGGGGGCTTTGTATGGCTACACCTTC. Translating gives CASRLGQGALYGYTF.

This clonotype was picked up a small number of times. The rearrangement links TRBV12-3 or TRBV12-4 to TRBJ1-1; D gene uncertain. The germline V and J ends were trimmed by 1 base and 4 bases, with 13 bases remaining between them. This CDR3 contains 15 residues. CDR3 bases: TGTGCCAGCAGTTTAGATCCGGGCGGAATCACTGAAGCTTTCTTT. Its translation: CASSLDPGGITEAFF.

This sequence joins TRBV27 and TRBJ2-3, with 16 bases lining up with TRBD2. The CDR3 runs to 13 residues. Germline values: CDR1 MNHEY, CDR2 SMNVEV (reference sequence). J lost 13 bases, V lost 5 bases, and 3 bases had no gene match. CDR3 residues: CASSGTSGRAKYF. The CDR3 DNA sequence: TGTGCCAGCAGTGGGACTAGCGGGAGGGCCAAGTATTTT.

The chain's CDR3 is CASSRGGTEGSPLHF. The CDR3 region has the DNA TGTGCCAGCAGCCGCGGGGGGACCGAGGGTTCACCCCTCCACTTT. The rearrangement uses TRBV7-2 and TRBJ1-6; possibly TRBD1 for D (5 bases). The V and J ends lost 5 bases and 9 bases respectively, with 17 bases between them. The CDR3 has 15 amino acids. Germline V lookup: CDR1 SGHTA, CDR2 FQGNSA.